These 16 T cell receptor beta chains originate from one sample sequenced in a study of T cells in Graves' hyperthyroidism and ophthalmopathy. TCR beta CDR3 region amplification was performed from RNA transcripts. The HTBI primer set drove a first-round RT-PCR of the TCR CDR3. In TCRdb, the multiplex PCR reads were re-called with MiXCR into one record per CDR3 protein. The data hold over 300,000 distinct CDR3 sequences, with around 14% observed a single time. Sequencing input: blood. The receptors come from a woman aged 55-70 years with Graves' hyperthyroidism.

This clonotype occurred many times. At one end the junction does not follow the germline gene, possibly because of a read error. The chain joins TRBV24-1 to TRBJ2-7, with D perhaps assigned TRBD1 or TRBD2 (5 bases each). In germline, CDR1 is KGHDR, CDR2 SFDVKD. The CDR3 has 13 amino acids. CDR3 in amino acids: CATCDGVGDEQYF. Written as DNA, the CDR3 is TGTGCCACCTGTGACGGGGTGGGGGACGAGCAGTACTTC.

This clonotype came up a few times. The chain has TRBV29-1 and TRBJ2-3, with 8 bases aligning to TRBD2. Germline V gene sequence: CDR1 SQVTM, CDR2 ANQGSEA. CDR3 size: 13 residues. The V gene end was trimmed by 6 bases and the J gene end by 4 bases; junction bases not matched to a gene: 6. The CDR3 here is CSVAGGLADTQYF. CDR3 bases: TGCAGCGTGGCGGGGGGCCTTGCAGATACGCAGTATTTT.

This clonotype came up a few times. The chain has TRBV3-1 and TRBJ2-7; 8 positions agree with TRBD1. Germline values: CDR1 LGHDT, CDR2 YNNKEL (reference sequence). V dropped 0 bases and J dropped 1; count of bases not matched to a gene: 8. The CDR3 covers 17 residues. The CDR3 DNA reads TGTGCCAGCAGCCAAGAGGTACGCAGGGGGCCGTCCTACGAGCAGTACTTC. Its translation is CASSQEVRRGPSYEQYF.

This clonotype appeared many times. V and J are TRBV11-2 and TRBJ2-2, with 11 bases identical to TRBD2. CDR3 length: 16 amino acids. The germline CDR1 and CDR2 sequences are SGHAT and FQNNGV. The V and J ends lost 5 bases and 0 bases, in that order; junction bases with no gene match: 2. This chain's CDR3 is CASSTGLAANTGELFF. The DNA for the CDR3 is TGTGCCAGCAGCACGGGACTAGCGGCGAACACCGGGGAGCTGTTTTTT.

As concerns this clonotype: This may arise from a read error, as a much more abundant clone is one base away. V and J are TRBV11-2 and TRBJ1-4; unclear D gene. Germline-derived CDR1 and CDR2 are SGHAT and FQNNGV. This CDR3 is built from 16 residues. The CDR3: CASSLGYVTTNEKLLF. The CDR3 DNA follows: TGTGCCAGCAGCTTAGGATACGTTACAACTAATGAAAAACTGCTTTTT.

This clonotype was seen repeatedly, ten times or more. This rearrangement joins TRBV28 to TRBJ2-7, with 7 nucleotides matching TRBD2. Germline V gene lookup returns CDR1 MDHEN and CDR2 SYDVKM. Losses at the gene ends were 7 bases for V and 0 bases for J; bases not matched to a gene: 6. The length of the CDR3 is 14 residues. The CDR3 DNA sequence: TGTGCCAGCAAGGGCGGGAGCCCCTCCTACGAGCAGTACTTC. Its protein product is CASKGGSPSYEQYF.

In this sample, this clonotype turned up many times. The chain joins TRBV7-2 to TRBJ1-2, with D unclear. V gave up 5 bases and J gave up 3 bases, with 10 bases separating them. The CDR3 is 13 amino acids. CDR1 and CDR2 (germline): SGHTA, FQGNSA. The CDR3, as DNA: TGTGCCAGCAGCCAACCGGGCGACTATGGCTACACCTTC. It codes for CASSQPGDYGYTF.

This clonotype was recorded a few times. The gene calls are TRBV18 and TRBJ2-1; D gene unclear. The germline V and J ends were trimmed by 3 bases and 7 bases, with 16 bases remaining between them. Germline V gene data show CDR1 as KGHSH and CDR2 as LQKENI. The CDR3 has 15 amino acids. This chain's CDR3 is CASSPPVGKLNEQFF. Written as DNA, the CDR3 is TGTGCCAGCTCACCTCCCGTGGGGAAATTGAATGAGCAGTTCTTC.

This clonotype was observed many times. V usage is TRBV18 and J usage is TRBJ2-2; 11 nucleotides agree with TRBD2. The germline V gene encodes CDR1 KGHSH and CDR2 LQKENI. V gave up 6 bases and J gave up 5 bases; unmatched junction bases: 5. This CDR3 comprises 15 residues. The CDR3 sequence is CASSQGLADTGELFF. The CDR3 DNA reads TGTGCCAGCTCCCAGGGACTAGCGGATACCGGGGAGCTGTTTTTT.

V usage is TRBV19 and J usage is TRBJ1-5, with 7 bases that match TRBD1. The CDR3 is 16 residues long. V lost 6 bases, J lost 0 bases, and 8 bases stayed unmatched. Germline values: CDR1 LNHDA, CDR2 SQIVND (reference sequence). In DNA form, the CDR3 reads TGTGCCAGTAGCCTTGGGACAGTTTATAGCAATCAGCCCCAGCATTTT. This translates into CASSLGTVYSNQPQHF.

This clonotype was seen at least ten times. J is TRBJ1-1 and V is TRBV6-1, with 9 positions matching TRBD1. The trim removed 6 bases at V and 5 bases at J, leaving 10 bases unmatched. From germline, CDR1 is MNHNS and CDR2 SASEGT. This CDR3 comprises 15 residues. The DNA of the CDR3 is TGTGCCAGCAGCTGGCCGGGACAGGGTCTGACTGAAGCTTTCTTT. Translated: CASSWPGQGLTEAFF.

Many counts were recorded for this clonotype. The chain carries TRBV28 and TRBJ2-7; 8 bases are a match to TRBD2. Trimming removed 1 base from V and 6 bases from J; junction bases left unmatched: 8. The CDR3 has 15 amino acids. The V gene's germline CDR1 is MDHEN and CDR2 SYDVKM. Here the CDR3 DNA reads TGTGCCAGCAGTTTATTGCCGAGCGGGAGTGGCGAGCAGTACTTC. It codes for CASSLLPSGSGEQYF.

This clonotype was seen many times. CDR3 nucleotides: TGCGCCAGCAGCCCGAGGCCAGGACCCACCTACGAGCAGTACTTC. Translation gives CASSPRPGPTYEQYF. This sequence joins TRBV5-1 and TRBJ2-7, with no clear D. The germline V and J ends were trimmed by 4 bases and 2 bases, with 16 bases remaining between them. CDR1 is SGHRS and CDR2 is YFSETQ in the germline V gene. The CDR3 is 15 residues long.

This clonotype showed up just a few times. The chain uses TRBV29-1 and TRBJ2-1; D remains ambiguous. Germline V CDR1 and CDR2: SQVTM, ANQGSEA. This CDR3 is built from 12 residues. Trimming pared 7 bases from V and 3 bases from J, leaving 10 bases between. CDR3: CSAPWYYNEQFF. The CDR3 nucleotides read TGCAGCGCCCCCTGGTACTACAATGAGCAGTTCTTC.

This clonotype was recorded at least ten times. The rearrangement uses TRBV30 and TRBJ1-1, with 8 positions matching TRBD1. From germline, CDR1 is GTSNPN and CDR2 SVGIG (reference sequence). V was pared by 3 bases and J by 5 bases, with 5 bases of the junction left unmatched. This CDR3 spans 13 amino acids. The CDR3 loop is CAWSRGLETEAFF. CDR3 DNA sequence: TGTGCCTGGAGCAGGGGGCTAGAAACTGAAGCTTTCTTT.

The rearrangement uses TRBV12-3 or TRBV12-4 and TRBJ1-5; D not certain. V was trimmed by 3 bases and J by 6 bases, leaving 15 bases between them. This CDR3 is 15 amino acids long. CDR3 DNA sequence: TGTGCCAGCAGTTTCCGGCCGGCTAACGGTCAGCCCCAGCATTTT. The encoded protein is CASSFRPANGQPQHF.